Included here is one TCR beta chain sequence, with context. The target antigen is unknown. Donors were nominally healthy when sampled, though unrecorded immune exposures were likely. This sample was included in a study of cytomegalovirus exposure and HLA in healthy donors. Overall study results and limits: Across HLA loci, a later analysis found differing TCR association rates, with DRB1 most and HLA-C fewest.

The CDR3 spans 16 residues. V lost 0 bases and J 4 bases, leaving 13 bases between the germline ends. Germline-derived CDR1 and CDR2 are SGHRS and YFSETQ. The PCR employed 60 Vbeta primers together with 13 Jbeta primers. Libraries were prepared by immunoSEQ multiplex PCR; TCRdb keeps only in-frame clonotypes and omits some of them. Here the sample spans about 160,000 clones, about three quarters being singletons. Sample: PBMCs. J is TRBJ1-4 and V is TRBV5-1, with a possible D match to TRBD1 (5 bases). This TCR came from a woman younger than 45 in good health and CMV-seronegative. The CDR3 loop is CASSLGQLGLNEKLFF. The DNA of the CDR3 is TGCGCCAGCAGCTTGGGACAGTTGGGCCTTAATGAAAAACTGTTTTTT. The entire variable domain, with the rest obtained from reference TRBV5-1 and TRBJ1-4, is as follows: KAGVTQTPRYLIKTRGQQVTLSCSPISGHRSVSWYQQTPGQGLQFLFEYFSETQRNKGNFPGRFSGRQFSNSRSEMNVSTLELGDSALYLCASSLGQLGLNEKLFFGSGTQLSVL.